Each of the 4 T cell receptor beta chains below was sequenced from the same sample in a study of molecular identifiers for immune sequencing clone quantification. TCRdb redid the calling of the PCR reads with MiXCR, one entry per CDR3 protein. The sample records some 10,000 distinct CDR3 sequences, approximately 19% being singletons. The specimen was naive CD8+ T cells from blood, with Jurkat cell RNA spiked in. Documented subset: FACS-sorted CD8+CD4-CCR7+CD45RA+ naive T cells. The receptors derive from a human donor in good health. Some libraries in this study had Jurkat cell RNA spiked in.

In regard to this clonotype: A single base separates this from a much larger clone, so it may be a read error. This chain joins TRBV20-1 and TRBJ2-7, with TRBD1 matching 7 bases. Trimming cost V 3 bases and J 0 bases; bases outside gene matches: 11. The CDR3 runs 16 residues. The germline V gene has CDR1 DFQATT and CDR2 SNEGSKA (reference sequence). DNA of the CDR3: TGCAGTGCTAGGGGGACAGAGAGGATGTTCTCCTACGAGCAGTACTTC. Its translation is CSARGTERMFSYEQYF.

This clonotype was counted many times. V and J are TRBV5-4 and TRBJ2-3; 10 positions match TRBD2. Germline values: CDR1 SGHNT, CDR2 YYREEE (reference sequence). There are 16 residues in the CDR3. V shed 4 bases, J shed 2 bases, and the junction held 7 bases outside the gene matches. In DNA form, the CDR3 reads TGTGCCAGCAGCAGAGAAGGACTAGCGGACACAGATACGCAGTATTTT. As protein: CASSREGLADTDTQYF.

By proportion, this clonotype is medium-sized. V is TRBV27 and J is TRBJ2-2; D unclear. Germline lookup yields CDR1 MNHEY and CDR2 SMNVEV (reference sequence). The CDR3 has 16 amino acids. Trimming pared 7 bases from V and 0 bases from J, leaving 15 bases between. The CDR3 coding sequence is TGTGCCAGCACCCCTAGTGTAGGGACGAACACCGGGGAGCTGTTTTTT. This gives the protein CASTPSVGTNTGELFF.

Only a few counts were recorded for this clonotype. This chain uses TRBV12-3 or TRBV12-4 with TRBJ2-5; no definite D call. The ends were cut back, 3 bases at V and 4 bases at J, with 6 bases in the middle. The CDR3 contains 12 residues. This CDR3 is CASSFLGETQYF. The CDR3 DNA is TGTGCCAGCAGTTTCCTCGGAGAGACCCAGTACTTC.